This T cell receptor beta chain was identified during a study of Ad26.COV2.S vaccination and SARS-CoV-2 variants. Looking at the study overall: Into the muscle, Ad26.COV2.S was dosed once or twice, 56 days apart. Study-wide results and caveats: The study found similar non-spike TCR breadth in vaccine and placebo recipients.

As to this clone: Its antigen is as yet unknown.

Treatment reported: around 19 received Ad26.COV2.S at low or high dose, single or two shots; roughly five received placebo; per-sample allocation not given. It was on day 63 after the first vaccine or placebo injection that samples were taken. CDR1 and CDR2 from the germline V gene are MNHNY and SVGAGI (reference sequence). V was clipped by 6 bases and J by 4 bases; unmatched bases: 10. This CDR3 spans 15 amino acids. Sequencing was performed with immunoSEQ multiplex PCR; in TCRdb, only in-frame clones are kept and a portion is missing. Of 300,000 to 350,000 clones in the sample, approximately 86% were seen once.

The chain combines TRBV6-6 with TRBJ2-7; the match to TRBD1 covers 9 bases. This sequence was found in a person aged 18-65 years who received the Ad26.COV2.S COVID-19 vaccine or a placebo. This specimen consisted of peripheral blood, obtained in a trial of Ad26.COV2.S vaccine versus placebo. CDR3 amino acids: CASRPGTGRLYEQYF. CDR3 DNA sequence: TGTGCCAGCAGACCAGGGACAGGGCGGTTGTACGAGCAGTACTTC.